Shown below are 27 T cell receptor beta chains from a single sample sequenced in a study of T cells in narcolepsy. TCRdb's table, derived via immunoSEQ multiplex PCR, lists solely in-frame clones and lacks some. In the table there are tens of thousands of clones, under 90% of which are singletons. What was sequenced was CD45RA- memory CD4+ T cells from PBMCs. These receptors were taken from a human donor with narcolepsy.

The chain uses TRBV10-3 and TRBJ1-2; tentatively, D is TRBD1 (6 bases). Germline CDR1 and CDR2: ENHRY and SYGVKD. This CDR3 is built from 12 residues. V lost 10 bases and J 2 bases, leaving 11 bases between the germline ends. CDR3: CATYTGNYGYTF. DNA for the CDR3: TGTGCCACGTATACAGGGAACTATGGCTACACCTTC.

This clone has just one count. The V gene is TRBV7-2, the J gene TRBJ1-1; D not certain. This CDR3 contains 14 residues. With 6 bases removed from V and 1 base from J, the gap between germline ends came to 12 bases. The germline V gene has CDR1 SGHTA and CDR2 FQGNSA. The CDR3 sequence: CASSPDYRNTEAFF. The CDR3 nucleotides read TGTGCCAGCAGTCCGGACTATCGGAACACTGAAGCTTTCTTT.

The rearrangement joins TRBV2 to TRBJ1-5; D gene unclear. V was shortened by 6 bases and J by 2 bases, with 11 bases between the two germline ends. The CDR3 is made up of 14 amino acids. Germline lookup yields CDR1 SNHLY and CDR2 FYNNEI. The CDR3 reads CASRGSGGNQPQHF. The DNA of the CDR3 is TGTGCCAGCAGGGGTTCGGGAGGCAATCAGCCCCAGCATTTT.

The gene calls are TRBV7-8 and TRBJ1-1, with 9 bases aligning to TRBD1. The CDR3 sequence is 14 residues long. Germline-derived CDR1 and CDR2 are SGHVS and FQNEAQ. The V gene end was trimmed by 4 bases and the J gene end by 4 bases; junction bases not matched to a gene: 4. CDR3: CASSSTGGSTEAFF. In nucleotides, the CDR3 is TGTGCCAGCAGCTCGACAGGGGGATCCACTGAAGCTTTCTTT. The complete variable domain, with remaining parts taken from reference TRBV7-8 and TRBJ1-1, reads GAGVSQSPRYKVAKRGQDVALRCDPISGHVSLFWYQQALGQGPEFLTYFQNEAQLDKSGLPSDRFFAERPEGSVSTLKIQRTQQEDSAVYLCASSSTGGSTEAFFGQGTRLTVV.

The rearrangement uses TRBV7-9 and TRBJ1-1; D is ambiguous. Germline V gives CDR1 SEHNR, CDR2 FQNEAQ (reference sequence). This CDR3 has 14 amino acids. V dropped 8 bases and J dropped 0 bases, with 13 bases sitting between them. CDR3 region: CASRPDLLNTEAFF. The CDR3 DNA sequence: TGTGCCAGCCGTCCTGACCTTTTGAACACTGAAGCTTTCTTT.

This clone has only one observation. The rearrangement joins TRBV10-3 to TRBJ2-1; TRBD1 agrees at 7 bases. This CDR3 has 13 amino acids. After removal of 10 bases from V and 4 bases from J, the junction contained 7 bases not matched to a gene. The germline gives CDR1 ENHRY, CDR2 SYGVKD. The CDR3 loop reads CATTGVGYNEQFF. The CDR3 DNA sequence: TGTGCCACAACAGGGGTTGGTTACAATGAGCAGTTCTTC.

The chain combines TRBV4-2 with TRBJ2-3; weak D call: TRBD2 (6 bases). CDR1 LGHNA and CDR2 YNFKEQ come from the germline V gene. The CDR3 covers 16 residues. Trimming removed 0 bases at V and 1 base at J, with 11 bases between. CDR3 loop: CASSQDLAGRTDTQYF. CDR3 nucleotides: TGTGCCAGCAGCCAAGATCTGGCGGGACGCACAGATACGCAGTATTTT.

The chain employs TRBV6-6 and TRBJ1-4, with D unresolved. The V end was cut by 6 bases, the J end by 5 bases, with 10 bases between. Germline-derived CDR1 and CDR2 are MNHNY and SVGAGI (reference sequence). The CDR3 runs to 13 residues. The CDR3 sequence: CASRSHLNEKLFF. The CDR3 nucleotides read TGTGCCAGCAGGTCCCACCTAAATGAAAAACTGTTTTTT.

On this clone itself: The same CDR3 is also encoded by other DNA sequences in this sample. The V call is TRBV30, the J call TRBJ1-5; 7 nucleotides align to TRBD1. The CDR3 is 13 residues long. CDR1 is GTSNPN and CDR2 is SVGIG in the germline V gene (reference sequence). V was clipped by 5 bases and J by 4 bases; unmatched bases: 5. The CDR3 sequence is CAWGGQDNQPQHF. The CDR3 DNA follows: TGTGCCTGGGGCGGACAGGATAATCAGCCCCAGCATTTT.

The CDR3: CASSLSGGNEQFF. For the CDR3, the DNA is TGTGCCAGCAGCTTATCGGGGGGGAATGAGCAGTTCTTC. This chain joins TRBV5-4 and TRBJ2-1; 8 positions match TRBD2. Germline CDR1 is SGHNT and CDR2 is YYREEE (reference sequence). The V and J ends lost 2 bases and 7 bases, in that order; junction bases with no gene match: 2. The CDR3 loop spans 13 amino acids.

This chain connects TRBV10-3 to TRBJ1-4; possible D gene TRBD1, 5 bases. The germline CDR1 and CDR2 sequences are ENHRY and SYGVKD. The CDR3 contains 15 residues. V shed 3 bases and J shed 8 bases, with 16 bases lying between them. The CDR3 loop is CAISDSTGDGEKLFF. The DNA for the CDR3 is TGTGCCATCAGTGATTCGACCGGGGACGGAGAAAAACTGTTTTTT.

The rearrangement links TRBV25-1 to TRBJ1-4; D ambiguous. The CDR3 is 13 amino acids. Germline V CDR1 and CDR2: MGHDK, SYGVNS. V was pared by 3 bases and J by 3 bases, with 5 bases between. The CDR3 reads CASSDRANEKLFF. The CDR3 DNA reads TGTGCCAGCAGTGATAGAGCTAATGAAAAACTGTTTTTT.

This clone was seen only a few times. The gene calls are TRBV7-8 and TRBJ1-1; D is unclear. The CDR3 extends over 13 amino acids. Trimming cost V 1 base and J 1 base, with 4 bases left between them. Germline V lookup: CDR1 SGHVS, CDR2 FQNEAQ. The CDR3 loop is CASSLEGNTEAFF. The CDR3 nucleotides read TGTGCCAGCAGCTTAGAGGGGAACACTGAAGCTTTCTTT.

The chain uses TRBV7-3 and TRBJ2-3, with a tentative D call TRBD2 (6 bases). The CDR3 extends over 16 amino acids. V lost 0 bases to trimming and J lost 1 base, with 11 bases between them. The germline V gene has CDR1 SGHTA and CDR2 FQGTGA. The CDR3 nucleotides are TGTGCCAGCAGCTTAACGGCGGCGGGGCGCACAGATACGCAGTATTTT. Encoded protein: CASSLTAAGRTDTQYF.

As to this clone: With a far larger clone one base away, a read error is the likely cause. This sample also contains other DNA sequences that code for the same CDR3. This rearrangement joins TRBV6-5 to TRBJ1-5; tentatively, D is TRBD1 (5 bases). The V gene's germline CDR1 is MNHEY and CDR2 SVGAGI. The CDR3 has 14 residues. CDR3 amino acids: CASSRRQDNQPQHF. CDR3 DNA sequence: TGTGCCAGCAGCCGACGCCAGGACAATCAGCCTCAGCATTTT.

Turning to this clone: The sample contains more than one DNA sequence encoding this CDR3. The CDR3 DNA is TGTGCCAGCTCGCGGGGGGTTCAAGAGACCCAGTACTTC. Translating it yields CASSRGVQETQYF. J is TRBJ2-5 and V is TRBV18; 8 nucleotides line up with TRBD2. Germline V gives CDR1 KGHSH, CDR2 LQKENI. J was trimmed by 2 bases and V by 6 bases; bases with no gene match: 2. The CDR3 loop spans 13 amino acids.

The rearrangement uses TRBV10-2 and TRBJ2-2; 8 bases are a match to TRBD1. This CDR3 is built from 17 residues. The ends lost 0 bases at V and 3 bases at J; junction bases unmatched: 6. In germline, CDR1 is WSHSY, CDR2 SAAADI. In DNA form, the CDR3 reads TGCGCCAGCAGTGAGTCCAGGGGGCAAGTCGACACCGGGGAGCTGTTTTTT. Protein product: CASSESRGQVDTGELFF.

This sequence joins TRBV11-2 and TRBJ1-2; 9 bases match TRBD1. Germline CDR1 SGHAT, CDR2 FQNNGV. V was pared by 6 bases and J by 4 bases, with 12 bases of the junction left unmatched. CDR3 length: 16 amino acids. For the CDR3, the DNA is TGTGCCAGCAGTTTTGCCCAGGGGACAGGGCTCTATGGCTACACCTTC. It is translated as CASSFAQGTGLYGYTF. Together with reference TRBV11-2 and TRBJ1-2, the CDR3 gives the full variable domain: EAGVAQSPRYKIIEKRQSVAFWCNPISGHATLYWYQQILGQGPKLLIQFQNNGVVDDSQLPKDRFSAERLKGVDSTLKIQPAKLEDSAVYLCASSFAQGTGLYGYTFGSGTRLTVV.

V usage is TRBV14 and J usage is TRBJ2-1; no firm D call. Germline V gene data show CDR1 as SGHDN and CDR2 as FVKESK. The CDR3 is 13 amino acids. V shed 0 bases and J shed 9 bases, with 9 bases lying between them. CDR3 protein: CASSQERVSEQFF. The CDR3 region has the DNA TGTGCCAGCAGCCAAGAAAGAGTAAGTGAGCAGTTCTTC.

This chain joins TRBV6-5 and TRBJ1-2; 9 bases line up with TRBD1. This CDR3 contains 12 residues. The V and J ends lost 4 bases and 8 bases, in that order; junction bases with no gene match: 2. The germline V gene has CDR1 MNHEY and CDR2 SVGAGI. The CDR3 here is CASSWTGEGYTF. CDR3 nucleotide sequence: TGTGCCAGCAGTTGGACAGGGGAGGGCTACACCTTC.

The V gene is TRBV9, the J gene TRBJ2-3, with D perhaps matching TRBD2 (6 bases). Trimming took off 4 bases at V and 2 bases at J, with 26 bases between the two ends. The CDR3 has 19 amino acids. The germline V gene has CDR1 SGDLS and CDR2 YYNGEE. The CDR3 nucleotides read TGTGCCAGCAGCCCCCAGTTGGAGGGGAGAGGGTCCGTCACAGATACGCAGTATTTT. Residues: CASSPQLEGRGSVTDTQYF.

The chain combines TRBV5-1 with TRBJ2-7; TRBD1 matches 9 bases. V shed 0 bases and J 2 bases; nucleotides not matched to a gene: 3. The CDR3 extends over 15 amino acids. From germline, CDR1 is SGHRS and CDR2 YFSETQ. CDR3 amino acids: CASSLGDRVPYEQYF. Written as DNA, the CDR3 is TGCGCCAGCAGCTTGGGGGACAGGGTTCCCTACGAGCAGTACTTC.

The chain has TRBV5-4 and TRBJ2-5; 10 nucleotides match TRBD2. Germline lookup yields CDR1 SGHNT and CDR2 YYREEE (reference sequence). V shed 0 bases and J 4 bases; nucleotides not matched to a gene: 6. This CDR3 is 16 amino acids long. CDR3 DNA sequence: TGTGCCAGCAGCTTGGGGACTAGCGGAAAAGTAGAGACCCAGTACTTC. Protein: CASSLGTSGKVETQYF.

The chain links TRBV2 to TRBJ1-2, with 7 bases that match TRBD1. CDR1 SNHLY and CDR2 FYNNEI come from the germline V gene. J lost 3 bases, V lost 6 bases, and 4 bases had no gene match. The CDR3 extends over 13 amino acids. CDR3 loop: CASRLRGDYGYTF. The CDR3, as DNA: TGTGCCAGCAGACTCAGGGGGGACTATGGCTACACCTTC.

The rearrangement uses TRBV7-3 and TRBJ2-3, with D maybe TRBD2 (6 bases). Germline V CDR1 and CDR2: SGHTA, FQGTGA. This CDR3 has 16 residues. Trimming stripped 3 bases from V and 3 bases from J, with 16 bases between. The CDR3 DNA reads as TGTGCCAGCAGCTTTTTTTCGGGACTGAAGACAGATACGCAGTATTTT. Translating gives CASSFFSGLKTDTQYF.

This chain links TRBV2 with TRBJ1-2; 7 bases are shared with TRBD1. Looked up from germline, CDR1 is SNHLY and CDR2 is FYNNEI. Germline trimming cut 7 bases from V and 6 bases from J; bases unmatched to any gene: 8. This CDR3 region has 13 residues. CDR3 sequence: CASNILTGNGYTF. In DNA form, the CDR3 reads TGTGCCAGCAACATCCTGACAGGGAATGGCTACACCTTC.

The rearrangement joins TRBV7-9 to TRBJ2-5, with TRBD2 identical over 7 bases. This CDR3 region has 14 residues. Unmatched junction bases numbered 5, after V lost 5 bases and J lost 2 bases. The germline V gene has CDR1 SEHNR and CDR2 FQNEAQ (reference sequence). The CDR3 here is CASSTGRPQETQYF. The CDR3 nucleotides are TGTGCCAGCAGCACCGGGAGGCCTCAAGAGACCCAGTACTTC.